This is a list of T cell receptor beta chains from one sample in a study of cytomegalovirus exposure and HLA in healthy donors. Profiled with immunoSEQ multiplex PCR; TCRdb holds only in-frame clones, not every one. The sample carries around 170,000 clones, 81% recorded once. Source material: PBMCs. These receptors came from a man aged 50 to 59 in good health and CMV-seronegative. Each CDR3 is given with its conserved first and last residue. The D gene is left open where the match is weak. Size is omitted from some rows. Given values are once, few, many or a class for expanded clones.

>TRBV2|NA|TRBD1|TRBJ1-2
TGTGCCAGCATTCCGGGACAGTTATATGGCTACACCTTC
CASIPGQLYGYTF
>TRBV2|NA|TRBD1|TRBJ1-2
TGTGCCAGCAGAGGGGACAGGGGAGGAGGCTACACCTTC
CASRGDRGGGYTF
>TRBV11-2|NA|TRBD1|TRBJ2-1
TGTGCCAGCAGCCACAAGGGACAGGGGGCTGATGAGCAGTTCTTC
CASSHKGQGADEQFF
>TRBV5-1|NA|TRBD1|TRBJ2-7
TGCGCCAGCAGCTCCCTTGGGACAGGGGGCTACGAGCAGTACTTC
CASSSLGTGGYEQYF
>TRBV13|NA|NA|TRBJ2-7
TGTGCCAGCAGCGCCCGGACTTTGAGCTCCTACGAGCAGTACTTC
CASSARTLSSYEQYF
>TRBV19|NA|NA|TRBJ1-1
TGTGCCAGTAAACAGGCAGGGGAAGCTTTCTTT
CASKQAGEAFF
>TRBV29-1|NA|TRBD2|TRBJ2-7
TGCAGCGTTGATGTGGCGGGGGTGGGCGAGCAGTACTTC
CSVDVAGVGEQYF
>TRBV11-3|NA|NA|TRBJ2-4
TGTGCCAGCAGCTTCCCCGGAGAAAACATTCAGTACTTC
CASSFPGENIQYF
>TRBV7-2|NA|TRBD1|TRBJ2-2
TGTGCCAGCAGCTTAGTGGGGACAGGGGTCACCGGGGAGCTGTTTTTT
CASSLVGTGVTGELFF
>TRBV27|NA|TRBD1|TRBJ2-3
TGTGCCAGCAGGGCAGTAGGGGGACAGATTCGCCCTACGCAGTATTTT
CASRAVGGQIRPTQYF
>TRBV5-6|NA|NA|TRBJ1-2
TGTGCCAGCAGCCCAGGGGAGAATGGCTACACCTTC
CASSPGENGYTF
>TRBV4-3|NA|NA|TRBJ1-3
TGCGCCAGCAGCCAAGACGTCGGGGGACGGGTTGGAAACACCATATATTTT
CASSQDVGGRVGNTIYF
>TRBV7-9|NA|NA|TRBJ1-1
TGTTCCAGCAGCTTGTCGGGGGGAACCACTGAAGCTTTCTTT
CSSSLSGGTTEAFF
>TRBV19|NA|TRBD1|TRBJ1-5
TGTGCCAGTAGTTGGGACAGGGGGCAGCCTAATCAGCCCCAGCATTTT
CASSWDRGQPNQPQHF
>TRBV30|NA|TRBD1|TRBJ1-5
TGTGCCTGGAGTAACAGGGGATATAGCAATCAGCCCCAGCATTTT
CAWSNRGYSNQPQHF
>TRBV5-6|NA|NA|TRBJ2-1
TGTGCCAGCAGGGATACTGGGCCTTACAATGAGCAGTTCTTC
CASRDTGPYNEQFF
>TRBV7-8|NA|TRBD1|TRBJ2-7
TGTGCCAGCAGCCCCAAGTGGGACAGCACCTACGAGCAGTACTTC
CASSPKWDSTYEQYF
>TRBV9|NA|NA|TRBJ2-5
TGTGCCAGCAGCGTAGAAGTTGAGGGTGGAGGAGAGACCCAGTACTTC
CASSVEVEGGGETQYF
>TRBV7-6|NA|NA|TRBJ2-2
TGTGCCAGCACCTACGTGGGAGGAGCGAACACCGGGGAGCTGTTTTTT
CASTYVGGANTGELFF
>TRBV30|NA|NA|TRBJ1-3
TGTGCCCGCCGGGAGGGGGGTGGAAACACCATATATTTT
CARREGGGNTIYF
>TRBV27|NA|NA|TRBJ1-1
TGTGCCAGCACCTCGGGGAATCCGGGCACTGAAGCCTTCTTT
CASTSGNPGTEAFF
>TRBV6-6|once|NA|TRBJ2-7
TGTGCCAGCAGCCCAGGGTCCGAGCAGTACTTC
CASSPGSEQYF
>TRBV27|NA|NA|TRBJ1-2
TGTGCCAGCAGTTTGAGTTCCGTTGGCGGGTATGGCTACACCTTC
CASSLSSVGGYGYTF
>TRBV7-9|NA|NA|TRBJ1-1
TGTGCCAGCAGCCCCCATGGGGGGGTGGGTATGAACACTGAAGCTTTCTTT
CASSPHGGVGMNTEAFF
>TRBV18|once|TRBD1|TRBJ1-1
TGTGCCAGCTCACCGACCACAGGGGACACTGAAGCTTTCTTT
CASSPTTGDTEAFF
>TRBV30|NA|NA|TRBJ1-2
TGTGCCTGGAAATGGGGAGGACTACTCCCTAACTATGGCTACACCTTC
CAWKWGGLLPNYGYTF
>TRBV2|NA|TRBD1|TRBJ2-7
TGTGCCAGCAGTGAAGAGACAGGGCCCTACGAGCAGTACTTC
CASSEETGPYEQYF
>TRBV29-1|NA|NA|TRBJ2-7
TGCAGCGGGAGGGACCCTAGCAATTACGAGCAGTACTTC
CSGRDPSNYEQYF
>TRBV7-3|NA|TRBD1|TRBJ2-5
TGTGCCAGCAGCTTGGACAGGGGAGAGACCCAGTACTTC
CASSLDRGETQYF
>TRBV10-1|NA|TRBD2|TRBJ2-3
TGCGCCAGCTCCGGGACTAGCGGGGGGCGCACAGATACGCAGTATTTT
CASSGTSGGRTDTQYF
>TRBV4-1|once|NA|TRBJ2-7
TGCGCCAGCAGCCAAGATTCGCCAGGATACTACGAGCAGTACTTC
CASSQDSPGYYEQYF
>TRBV6-1|NA|TRBD1|TRBJ1-5
TGTGCCAGCAGTGACAGGGGGAATCAGCCCCAGCATTTT
CASSDRGNQPQHF
>TRBV5-1|NA|NA|TRBJ1-3
TGCGCCAGCAGCTTGGGGGGGGGCGACGGAAACACCATATATTTT
CASSLGGGDGNTIYF
>TRBV10-2|NA|NA|TRBJ2-7
TGCGCCAGCAGTGACAGGCCCTACGAGCAGTACTTC
CASSDRPYEQYF
>TRBV11-1|NA|TRBD2|TRBJ2-7
TGTGCCAGCAGCTACCCAGCGGGGGGGGGCTACGAGCAGTACTTC
CASSYPAGGGYEQYF
>TRBV7-9|NA|NA|TRBJ2-6
TGTGCCAGCAGCCCACAGTCCTCCGGGGCCAACGTCCTGACTTTC
CASSPQSSGANVLTF
>TRBV7-2|NA|NA|TRBJ1-4
TGTGCCAGCAGCTTAGGTCGGGGTGAAAAACTGTTTTTT
CASSLGRGEKLFF
>TRBV29-1|NA|NA|TRBJ1-2
TGCAGCGCAAGCCTCGACAGCAGCCATAACTATGGCTACACCTTC
CSASLDSSHNYGYTF
>TRBV10-3|NA|TRBD1|TRBJ2-7
TGTGCCATCAGTAGGGCTTCCGGGACAGGGGAATACTTC
CAISRASGTGEYF
>TRBV2|NA|NA|TRBJ2-7
TGTGCCAGCAGTTCCACCTCAGGCTACGAGCAGTACTTC
CASSSTSGYEQYF
>TRBV9|NA|TRBD1|TRBJ1-2
TGTGCCAGCAGCCCCATGCAGTGGCAGGGGGGAGATTATGGCTACACCTTC
CASSPMQWQGGDYGYTF
>TRBV30|NA|TRBD1|TRBJ2-2
TGTGCCTGGAGTTTCCGGCCGACAGGGGAACCCGGGGAGCTGTTTTTT
CAWSFRPTGEPGELFF
>TRBV9|few|NA|TRBJ2-2
TGTGCCAGCAGCGTAGCGGCCGGGGAGCTGTTTTTT
CASSVAAGELFF
>TRBV30|NA|TRBD2|TRBJ2-2
TGTGCCTGGAGCTCCGGACTAGCCCTCGGGGGGGAGCTGTTTTTT
CAWSSGLALGGELFF
>TRBV7-8|NA|NA|TRBJ2-7
TGTGCCAGCAGCCCCCTCCCGGGATCGGACTACGAGCAGTACTTC
CASSPLPGSDYEQYF
>TRBV4-3|NA|NA|TRBJ1-6
TGCGCCAGCAGCCAGGAGGTGGGCAGTTTTGGTTCACCCCTCCACTTT
CASSQEVGSFGSPLHF
>TRBV10-3|NA|TRBD2|TRBJ2-3
TGTGCCACCAAGACTAGCGGGGGGGCCGCAGATACGCAGTATTTT
CATKTSGGAADTQYF
>TRBV5-4|NA|TRBD2|TRBJ2-7
TGTGCCAGCAGCTTGGTCGGGCGGGGGTTGAACTACGAGCAGTACTTC
CASSLVGRGLNYEQYF
>TRBV2|NA|NA|TRBJ1-1
TGTGCCAGCAGCGCGCGAAGGGGCCGGAACACTGAAGCTTTCTTT
CASSARRGRNTEAFF
>TRBV30|NA|NA|TRBJ2-3
TGTGCCTGGAGTCAGACCGGGAAAACGCAGTATTTT
CAWSQTGKTQYF
>TRBV19|few|NA|TRBJ2-2
TGTGCCAGTAGTTGGGGAGATAACACCGGGGAGCTGTTTTTT
CASSWGDNTGELFF
>TRBV21-1|few|NA|TRBJ2-3
TGTGCCAGCCCCTCGGGAAAGGAAACAGATACGCAGTATTTT
CASPSGKETDTQYF
>TRBV7-3|NA|TRBD2|TRBJ2-7
TGTGCCAGCAGCTTAGAAGGGACTAGCGGGGGCCCAAGCTCCTACGAGCAGTACTTC
CASSLEGTSGGPSSYEQYF